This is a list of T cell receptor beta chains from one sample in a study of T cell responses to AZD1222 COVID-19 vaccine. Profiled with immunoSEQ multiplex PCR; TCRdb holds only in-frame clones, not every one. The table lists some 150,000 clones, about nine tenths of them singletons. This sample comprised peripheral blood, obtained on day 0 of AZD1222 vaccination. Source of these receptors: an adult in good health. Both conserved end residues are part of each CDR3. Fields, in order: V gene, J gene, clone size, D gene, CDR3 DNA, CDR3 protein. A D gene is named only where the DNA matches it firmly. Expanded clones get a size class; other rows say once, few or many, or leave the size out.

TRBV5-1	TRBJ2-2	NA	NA	TGCGCCAGCAGCCCGGGACAGAACACCGGGGAGCTGTTTTTT	CASSPGQNTGELFF
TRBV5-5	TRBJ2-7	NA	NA	TGTGCCAGCAGCCCCAAGGGGATCAGGGGCATCTCCTACGAGCAGTACTTC	CASSPKGIRGISYEQYF
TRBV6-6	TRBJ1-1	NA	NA	TGTGCCAGCAGTTACGAGGGTAGGGAAGCTTTCTTT	CASSYEGREAFF
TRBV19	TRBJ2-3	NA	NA	TGTGCCAGTAGCATCTCAAGGGGAGGCAGTGGGAGTACAGATACGCAGTATTTT	CASSISRGGSGSTDTQYF
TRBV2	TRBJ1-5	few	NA	TGTGCCAGCAGTGAAATTGGGAGACAGGGCAATCAGCCCCAGCATTTT	CASSEIGRQGNQPQHF
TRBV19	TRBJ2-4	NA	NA	TGTGCCAGTAGTATGTGGAAGGATGGCAAAAACATTCAGTACTTC	CASSMWKDGKNIQYF
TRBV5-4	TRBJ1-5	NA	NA	TGTGCCAGCAGCTTACGCGGGGGAGGGCAGCCCCAGCATTTT	CASSLRGGGQPQHF
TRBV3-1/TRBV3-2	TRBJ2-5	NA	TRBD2	TGTGCCAGCAGCTTAGCGGGAAACCAAGAGACCCAGTACTTC	CASSLAGNQETQYF
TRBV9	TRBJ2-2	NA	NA	TGTGCCAGCACAGGACAGATGACCGGGGAGCTGTTTTTT	CASTGQMTGELFF
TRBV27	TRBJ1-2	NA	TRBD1	TGTGCCAGCAGTTCCGGGGACAGGGGCTATGGCTACACCTTC	CASSSGDRGYGYTF
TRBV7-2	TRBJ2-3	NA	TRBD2	TGTGCCAGCAGCTCCCAACTTAGCGGGAGTAGGGCAGATACGCAGTATTTT	CASSSQLSGSRADTQYF
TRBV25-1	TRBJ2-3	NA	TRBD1	TGTGCCAGCAGTGAGGGACAGGGGAGAGATACGCAGTATTTT	CASSEGQGRDTQYF
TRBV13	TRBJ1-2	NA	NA	TGTGCCAGCAGCTTAGTCCGGGTAATCTTC	CASSLVRVIF
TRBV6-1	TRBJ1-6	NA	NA	TGTGCCAGCAGTGATCCCCCCCGGGGACGTGATTCACCCCTCCACTTT	CASSDPPRGRDSPLHF
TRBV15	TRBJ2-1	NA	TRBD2	TGTGCCACCAGCGGATTAATAGCGGGGGGGGACAATGAGCAGTTCTTC	CATSGLIAGGDNEQFF
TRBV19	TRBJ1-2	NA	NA	TGTGCCAGTAGCCCAGCAGGGAACCGGCTTGAGGGAGGCTACACCTTC	CASSPAGNRLEGGYTF
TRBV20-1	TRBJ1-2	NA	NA	TGCAGTGCTAGTCCTGGGGGCTACACCTTC	CSASPGGYTF
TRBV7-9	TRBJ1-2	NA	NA	TGTGCCAGCAGCTTGGAGGGACGGAGGGTCTATGGCTACACCTTC	CASSLEGRRVYGYTF
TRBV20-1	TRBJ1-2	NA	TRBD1	TGCAGTGCAAGGGACAGCTATGGCTACACCTTC	CSARDSYGYTF
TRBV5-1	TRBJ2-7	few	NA	TGCGCCAGCAGCCTGGACAGAGCATCCTACGAGCAGTACTTC	CASSLDRASYEQYF
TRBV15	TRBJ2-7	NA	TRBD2	TGTGCCACCAGCAGAGGACTAGCGGGAGGAGGGGAGCAGTACTTC	CATSRGLAGGGEQYF
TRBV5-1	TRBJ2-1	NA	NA	TGCGCCAGCAGCTTGGGCTCACCGGGAGCCCACAATGAGCAGTTCTTC	CASSLGSPGAHNEQFF
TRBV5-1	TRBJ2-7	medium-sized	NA	TGCGCCATTTCCGGGGGAGGTTTCCACTACGAGCAGTACTTC	CAISGGGFHYEQYF
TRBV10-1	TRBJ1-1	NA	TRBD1	TGCGCCAGCAGGCCCGGGACAGGGAGGAACACTGAAGCTTTCTTT	CASRPGTGRNTEAFF
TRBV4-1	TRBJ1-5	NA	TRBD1	TGCGCCAGCAGCCACCTGACAGGGATTTCCATCAATCAGCCCCAGCATTTT	CASSHLTGISINQPQHF
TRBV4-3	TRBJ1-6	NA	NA	TGCGCCAGCAGCCAAGAAGGCCCAGGGAAGTCGGATTCACCCCTCCACTTT	CASSQEGPGKSDSPLHF
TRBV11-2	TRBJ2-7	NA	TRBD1	TGTGCCAGCAGCTTAGATACCGGGACAGGGGTTTCCTACGAGCAGTACTTC	CASSLDTGTGVSYEQYF
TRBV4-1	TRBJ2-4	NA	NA	TGCGCCAGCAGCTCTCGATTTGGATTAGCCAAAAACATTCAGTACTTC	CASSSRFGLAKNIQYF
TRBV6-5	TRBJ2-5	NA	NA	TGTGCCAGCAAAGTGATAGGACAGTTGGAGACCCAGTACTTC	CASKVIGQLETQYF